These T cell receptor beta chains were read from a single sample in a study of blood T cell repertoires in COVID-19. The assay was immunoSEQ multiplex PCR, and TCRdb's table has in-frame clones only and misses some. The sample includes 400,000 or so clones, around 90% seen only once; the top ten take around 2%. The sequencing input was PBMCs or T cells enriched from blood (not recorded which). Every receptor here comes from a woman in her thirties or forties with acute COVID-19. The CDR3 runs from the conserved cysteine through the conserved F or W. A D gene is named only where the DNA matches it firmly. Size tells how often a clone was seen (once, few, many) or the class of an expanded clone, and some rows leave it out.

>TRBJ2-2|NA|NA|TRBV11-3
TGTGCCAGCAGCCCTACGGGACTCGACACCGGGGAGCTGTTTTTT
CASSPTGLDTGELFF
>TRBJ2-1|NA|TRBD2|TRBV6-5
TGTGCCAGCAGTTACTCGGGGGGGGACTACAATGAGCAGTTCTTC
CASSYSGGDYNEQFF
>TRBJ2-5|NA|NA|TRBV9
TGTGCCAGCAGCGTAGGGAACAGGCTAAAAGAGACCCAGTACTTC
CASSVGNRLKETQYF
>TRBJ1-3|NA|NA|TRBV29-1
TGCAGCGTTGCGGAAACAGTTGGAAACACCATATATTTT
CSVAETVGNTIYF
>TRBJ1-3|NA|TRBD1|TRBV3-1/TRBV3-2
TGTGCCAGCAGCCTTCAGGGGGCGGTCGGGGACACCATATATTTT
CASSLQGAVGDTIYF
>TRBJ2-5|once|NA|TRBV11-2
TGTGCCAGCAGCCAATTCTCAGGGGAAGAGACCCAGTACTTC
CASSQFSGEETQYF
>TRBJ1-5|NA|NA|TRBV9
TGTGCCAGCAGCGCCACCGGGGAGGGACTTCAGCCCCAGCATTTT
CASSATGEGLQPQHF
>TRBJ2-1|NA|NA|TRBV7-9
TGTGCCAGCAGCAAAGCAGGGGTCGCCTACAATGAGCAGTTCTTC
CASSKAGVAYNEQFF
>TRBJ2-7|NA|NA|TRBV5-4
TGTGCCAGCAGCTTGGGAGGGCACTACGAGCAGTACTTC
CASSLGGHYEQYF
>TRBJ2-1|NA|NA|TRBV27
TGTGCCAGCAGTTTCTGGCAGGACAATGAGCAGTTCTTC
CASSFWQDNEQFF
>TRBJ2-3|NA|TRBD2|TRBV7-9
TGTGCCACGACTAGCGACAGGCGGGTTTCAGATACGCAGTATTTT
CATTSDRRVSDTQYF
>TRBJ1-3|NA|NA|TRBV12-3/TRBV12-4
TGTGCCAGCCGCAGTCTTGGAAACACCATATATTTT
CASRSLGNTIYF
>TRBJ1-2|NA|NA|TRBV20-1
TGCAGTGCTAGAGACCGACAGGGCTACACCTTC
CSARDRQGYTF